This is a list of T cell receptor beta chains from one sample in a study of blood T cells in healthy people across ages. A single record per CDR3 protein comes from TCRdb applying MiXCR to the 5' RACE reads. The sample includes about 780,000 distinct CDR3 sequences, roughly 25% of them seen just once. This same sample was also part of a study on T cells of mothers and their children.

Material for sequencing was blood. Receptor source: a boy aged 5-17 years in good health. The CDR3 runs from the conserved cysteine through the conserved F or W. D genes are given only for firm matches. Clone size is shown for a subset of rows, as once, few, many or a class of expanded clone.

cdr3_nt cdr3_aa j_call clone_size d_call v_call
TGTGCCTCTACCGGACAGACTAATTCACCCCTCCACTTT CASTGQTNSPLHF TRBJ1-6 . . TRBV2
TGTGCCAGCAGCTTAAAAGGAAGAGATACGCAGTATTTT CASSLKGRDTQYF TRBJ2-3 few . TRBV7-9
TGTGCCAGCAGTGATACTAGGCAAGAGACCCAGTACTTC CASSDTRQETQYF TRBJ2-5 . . TRBV12-3/TRBV12-4
TGCGCCAGCAGCCAGCCGGACAGAGAGTATGGCTACACCTTC CASSQPDREYGYTF TRBJ1-2 few . TRBV4-1
TGTGCCAGCAGCTTCTCGGACCCTGAACCCCTCCACTTT CASSFSDPEPLHF TRBJ1-6 few . TRBV7-9
TGCGCCAGCAGCCAGGTGCCATCGACAGAATCGAGCTCCTGCGAGCAGTACTTC CASSQVPSTESSSCEQYF TRBJ2-7 . . TRBV4-1
TGCGCCAGCAGCTTGGCACGGGGCAGGATAGGAGAAGAGACCCAGTACTTC CASSLARGRIGEETQYF TRBJ2-5 . . TRBV5-1
TGTGCCACCAGTGATTCCGCGGGGGGGCGGGACAATGAGCAGTTCTTC CATSDSAGGRDNEQFF TRBJ2-1 few TRBD2 TRBV24-1
TGCAGTGCTACCAGACCAGCGCCGGGGGACAATGAGCAGTTCTTC CSATRPAPGDNEQFF TRBJ2-1 . . TRBV20-1
TGTGCCAGCAGCTTGGGACTAGCGGCAGCCCACTACAATGAGCAGTTCTTC CASSLGLAAAHYNEQFF TRBJ2-1 . TRBD2 TRBV5-5
TGCGCCAGCAGCCTCCTGTACCACACAGATACGCAGTATTTT CASSLLYHTDTQYF TRBJ2-3 . . TRBV5-1
TGTGCCAGCAGTTTAGAAACAGGGGGAGGACAGTACTTC CASSLETGGGQYF TRBJ2-7 few TRBD1 TRBV27
TGTGCCAGCAGTTTGGGCTCTTTCAGTTCCGGGGAGCTGTTTTTT CASSLGSFSSGELFF TRBJ2-2 . . TRBV28
TGTGCCAGCAGCAACGGACCGTCCGGCACTGAAGCTTTCTTT CASSNGPSGTEAFF TRBJ1-1 few . TRBV12-3/TRBV12-4